A selection of T cell receptor beta chains follows, all from one sample in a study of cytomegalovirus exposure and HLA in healthy donors. The table came from immunoSEQ multiplex PCR; TCRdb's copy has only in-frame clones and leaves some out. This table holds roughly 190,000 clones, around a tenth found once. Material: PBMCs. The receptors were gathered from a woman in her thirties in good health and CMV-seropositive. The CDR3 runs from the conserved cysteine through the conserved F or W. The D gene is left open where the match is weak. Clone size is shown for a subset of rows, as once, few, many or a class of expanded clone.

j_gene | abundance | d_gene | v_gene | CDR3aa | CDR3nt
TRBJ1-5 | few | NA | TRBV19 | CASRRFDQPQHF | TGTGCCAGTAGGAGATTTGATCAGCCCCAGCATTTT
TRBJ2-2 | few | NA | TRBV11-3 | CASSFTGSNTGELFF | TGTGCCAGCAGCTTCACAGGGTCGAACACCGGGGAGCTGTTTTTT
TRBJ2-5 | few | NA | TRBV20-1 | CSALGGETQYF | TGCAGTGCCCTAGGGGGAGAGACCCAGTACTTC
TRBJ2-7 | NA | NA | TRBV7-7 | CASSLELVSEQYF | TGTGCCAGCAGCTTAGAACTAGTCAGCGAGCAGTACTTC
TRBJ2-7 | NA | TRBD2 | TRBV30 | CAWSPGLAVPYEQYF | TGTGCCTGGAGCCCGGGACTAGCGGTTCCCTACGAGCAGTACTTC
TRBJ1-1 | NA | NA | TRBV27 | CASSLSGGAGAENTEAFF | TGTGCCAGCAGTTTATCTGGGGGCGCAGGGGCCGAGAACACTGAAGCTTTCTTT
TRBJ1-4 | NA | TRBD1 | TRBV25-1 | CASSGQTGGEEKLFF | TGTGCCAGCAGTGGGCAGACAGGGGGAGAGGAAAAACTGTTTTTT
TRBJ2-1 | few | TRBD1 | TRBV5-1 | CASSKTGGSYNEQFF | TGCGCCAGCAGCAAAACAGGGGGTTCCTACAATGAGCAGTTCTTC
TRBJ2-1 | NA | TRBD2 | TRBV2 | CASSEAASGTYNEQFF | TGTGCCAGCAGTGAAGCGGCTAGCGGTACCTACAATGAGCAGTTCTTC
TRBJ1-1 | NA | NA | TRBV29-1 | CSATGSTEAFF | TGCAGCGCAACAGGGAGCACTGAAGCTTTCTTT
TRBJ2-5 | few | NA | TRBV18 | CASSPPGEETQYF | TGTGCCAGCTCACCCCCCGGGGAAGAGACCCAGTACTTC
TRBJ2-7 | once | NA | TRBV6-5 | CASSYSGSSGSYEQYF | TGTGCCAGCAGTTACTCGGGATCGAGCGGGTCCTACGAGCAGTACTTC